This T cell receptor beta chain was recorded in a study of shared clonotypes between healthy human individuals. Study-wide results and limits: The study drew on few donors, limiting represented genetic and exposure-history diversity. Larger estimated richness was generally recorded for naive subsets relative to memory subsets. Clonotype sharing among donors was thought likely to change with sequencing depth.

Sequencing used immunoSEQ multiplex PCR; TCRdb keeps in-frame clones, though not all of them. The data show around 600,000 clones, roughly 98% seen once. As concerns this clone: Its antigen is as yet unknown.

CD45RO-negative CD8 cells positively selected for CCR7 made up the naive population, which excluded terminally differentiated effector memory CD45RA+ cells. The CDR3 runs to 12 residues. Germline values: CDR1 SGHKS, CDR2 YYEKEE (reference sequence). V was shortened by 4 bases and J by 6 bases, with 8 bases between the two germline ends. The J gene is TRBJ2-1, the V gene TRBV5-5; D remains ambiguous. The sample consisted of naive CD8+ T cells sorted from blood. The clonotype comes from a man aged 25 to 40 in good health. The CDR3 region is CASSQISNEQFF. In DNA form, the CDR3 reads TGTGCCAGCAGCCAAATAAGCAATGAGCAGTTCTTC.